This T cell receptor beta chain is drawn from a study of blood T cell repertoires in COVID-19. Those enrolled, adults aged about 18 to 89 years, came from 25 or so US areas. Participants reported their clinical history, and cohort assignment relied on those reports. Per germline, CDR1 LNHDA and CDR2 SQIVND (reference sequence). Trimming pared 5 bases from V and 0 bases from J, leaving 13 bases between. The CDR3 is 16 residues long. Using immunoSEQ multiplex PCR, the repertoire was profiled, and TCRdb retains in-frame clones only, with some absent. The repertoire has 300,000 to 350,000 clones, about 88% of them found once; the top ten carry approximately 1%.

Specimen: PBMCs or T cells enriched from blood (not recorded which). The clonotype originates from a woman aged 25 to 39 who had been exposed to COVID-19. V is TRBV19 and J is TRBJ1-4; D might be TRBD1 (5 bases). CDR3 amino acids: CASSLSDSATNEKLFF. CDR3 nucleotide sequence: TGTGCCAGTAGTCTTTCCGACAGCGCAACTAATGAAAAACTGTTTTTT.